Following are 2 T cell receptor beta chains from one sample sequenced in a study of blood T cells in healthy people across ages. The second PCR ran about 6 to 12 cycles with a sample-barcoded 5' primer and J-beta primers. TCRdb processed the 5' RACE reads anew with MiXCR; each CDR3 protein has one entry. Among about 1.5 million distinct CDR3 sequences listed, roughly 43% were seen once. Sample: blood. Receptor source: a woman between 18 and 29 years old in good health.

This clonotype was found a few times. J is TRBJ2-7 and V is TRBV5-1; D might be TRBD2 (5 bases). Germline lookup yields CDR1 SGHRS and CDR2 YFSETQ. CDR3 length: 15 amino acids. V gave up 1 base and J gave up 1 base, with 12 bases separating them. The CDR3 sequence: CASSLTPGLSYEQYF. In nucleotides, the CDR3 is TGCGCCAGCAGCTTGACACCCGGACTTTCCTACGAGCAGTACTTC.

This clonotype was observed a few times. The chain carries TRBV5-1 and TRBJ2-1; D is perhaps TRBD2 (6 bases). With 0 bases removed from V and 0 bases from J, the gap between germline ends came to 10 bases. The CDR3 consists of 16 residues. CDR1 SGHRS and CDR2 YFSETQ come from the germline V gene. In nucleotides, the CDR3 is TGCGCCAGCAGCTTGGGGGTCGGGAGCTCCTACAATGAGCAGTTCTTC. It yields the protein CASSLGVGSSYNEQFF.